This is a list of T cell receptor beta chains from one sample in a study of shared clonotypes between healthy human individuals. The data were produced by immunoSEQ multiplex PCR, yet TCRdb's version contains in-frame clones alone and is incomplete. The sample yields more than 2 million clones, under 97% seen once. The sample consisted of naive CD4+ T cells sorted from blood. Every receptor here comes from a man younger than 30 in good health. The CDR3 runs from the conserved cysteine through the conserved F or W. The order of the fields is CDR3 protein, CDR3 DNA, D gene, J gene, V gene. The D gene is left open where the match is weak.

CASSSGSNTGELFF	TGTGCCAGTAGTTCGGGCTCCAACACCGGGGAGCTGTTTTTT	NA	TRBJ2-2	TRBV19
CASSLAPDRNTGELFF	TGCGCCAGCAGCTTGGCCCCGGACAGGAACACCGGGGAGCTGTTTTTT	NA	TRBJ2-2	TRBV5-1
CASSSTGGAFF	TGTGCCAGCAGTTCTACAGGGGGAGCTTTCTTT	TRBD1	TRBJ1-1	TRBV28
CASSIGGRAVETQYF	TGTGCCAGTAGTATAGGCGGGAGGGCCGTAGAGACCCAGTACTTC	TRBD2	TRBJ2-5	TRBV19
CASSLGWTSGEQFF	TGTGCCAGCAGCTTGGGTTGGACTAGCGGTGAGCAGTTCTTC	TRBD2	TRBJ2-1	TRBV5-5
CASSLGTGGAGHEQYF	TGTGCCAGCAGCTTAGGTACAGGGGGCGCAGGGCACGAGCAGTACTTC	TRBD1	TRBJ2-7	TRBV7-2
CASSFGRQSNQPQHF	TGTGCCAGCAGTTTCGGCAGACAGAGCAATCAGCCCCAGCATTTT	NA	TRBJ1-5	TRBV27
CASSLVAQGLGYGYTF	TGTGCCAGCAGCTTAGTAGCTCAGGGTTTGGGCTATGGCTACACCTTC	NA	TRBJ1-2	TRBV7-9
CASSSAALSNSPLHF	TGTGCCAGCTCATCGGCAGCCCTTTCGAATTCACCCCTCCACTTT	NA	TRBJ1-6	TRBV18
CASSLSRRQVYNEQFF	TGTGCCAGCAGCTTATCGCGGCGTCAGGTCTACAATGAGCAGTTCTTC	NA	TRBJ2-1	TRBV11-2
CASCQGVDTGELFF	TGTGCCAGCTGCCAGGGAGTTGACACCGGGGAGCTGTTTTTT	NA	TRBJ2-2	TRBV10-3
CASSLDSGADTQYF	TGTGCCAGCAGCTTAGATAGCGGGGCAGATACGCAGTATTTT	TRBD2	TRBJ2-3	TRBV7-9
CASSEFFGTDTQYF	TGTGCCAGCAGTGAATTTTTTGGCACAGATACGCAGTATTTT	NA	TRBJ2-3	TRBV6-1
CASSLEGGLTKNIQYF	TGCGCCAGCAGCTTGGAGGGTGGGCTTACCAAAAACATTCAGTACTTC	NA	TRBJ2-4	TRBV5-1
CATSPISRETQYF	TGTGCCACCAGCCCTATCTCAAGAGAGACCCAGTACTTC	NA	TRBJ2-5	TRBV15
CASSGGTGIANVLTF	TGTGCCAGCAGTGGGGGGACAGGGATTGCCAACGTCCTGACTTTC	TRBD1	TRBJ2-6	TRBV6-5
CATRRDTSNTEAFF	TGTGCCACCAGGCGGGACACCTCGAACACTGAAGCTTTCTTT	NA	TRBJ1-1	TRBV15